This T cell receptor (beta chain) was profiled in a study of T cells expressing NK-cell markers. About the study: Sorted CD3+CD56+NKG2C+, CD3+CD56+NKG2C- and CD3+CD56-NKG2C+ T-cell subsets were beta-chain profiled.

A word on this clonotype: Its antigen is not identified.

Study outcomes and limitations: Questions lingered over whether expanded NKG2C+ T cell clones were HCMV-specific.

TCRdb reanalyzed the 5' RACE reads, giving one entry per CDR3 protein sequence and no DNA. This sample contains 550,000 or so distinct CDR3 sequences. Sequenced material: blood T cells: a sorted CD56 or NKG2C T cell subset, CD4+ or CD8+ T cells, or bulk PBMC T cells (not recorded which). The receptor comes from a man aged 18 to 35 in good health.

CDR3 sequence reads: CASSYVLGSGQETQYF. The rearrangement joins TRBV6-2 or TRBV6-3 to TRBJ2-5; TCRdb gives TRBD1 as the D gene, but with no DNA this cannot be confirmed. Per the germline V gene, CDR1 is MNHEY and CDR2 is SVGEGT. This CDR3 is 16 amino acids long.